The 15 T cell receptor beta chains given below trace back to one sample, sequenced in a study of OX40 agonist ivuxolimab in advanced cancers. Clones were sequenced by immunoSEQ multiplex PCR, and TCRdb holds only the in-frame ones, with some missing. There are under 25,000 clones in the sample; around 82% occur only once, and 21% lies in the top ten. The sequences come from CD4+ or CD8+ T cells sorted from blood, collected in a trial of the OX40 agonist ivuxolimab. Source of these receptors: an adult with an advanced solid tumor such as melanoma, head and neck, liver or kidney cancer.

J is TRBJ1-2 and V is TRBV19; weak D call: TRBD1 (5 bases). The germline V gene has CDR1 LNHDA and CDR2 SQIVND (reference sequence). With 8 bases removed from V and 4 bases from J, the gap between germline ends came to 8 bases. The CDR3 sequence is 11 residues long. The CDR3 region has the DNA TGTGCCAGTGGGCAGGGCTATGGCTACACCTTC. It specifies CASGQGYGYTF.

The chain carries TRBV9 and TRBJ1-2; 7 nucleotides line up with TRBD1. The germline gives CDR1 SGDLS, CDR2 YYNGEE. The CDR3 runs to 17 residues. With 3 bases clipped from V and 4 bases from J, the junction kept 15 bases outside the gene matches. The CDR3 is CASSAGGSGQFFYGYTF. The CDR3 coding sequence is TGTGCCAGCAGCGCAGGTGGCTCGGGACAGTTCTTCTATGGCTACACCTTC.

This sequence joins TRBV15 and TRBJ2-1; 9 bases map to TRBD2. Germline-derived CDR1 and CDR2 are LNHNV and YYDKDF (reference sequence). This CDR3 comprises 17 residues. The V segment lost 0 bases and the J segment 5 bases; nucleotides outside the gene matches: 8. Written as DNA, the CDR3 is TGTGCCACCAGCAGAGATAGGGCTAGCGGGAAACACAATGAGCAGTTCTTC. It specifies CATSRDRASGKHNEQFF.

This clone was counted a single time. This chain connects TRBV29-1 to TRBJ2-3, with D uncertain. This CDR3 region has 10 residues. From germline, CDR1 is SQVTM and CDR2 ANQGSEA. The V end lost 5 bases, the J end lost 6 bases, and 6 bases lay between the germline ends. The DNA of the CDR3 is TGCAGCGTTTACATGGATACGCAGTATTTT. Its translation: CSVYMDTQYF.

The rearrangement links TRBV7-9 to TRBJ2-5; D is possibly TRBD1 (6 bases). Germline V lookup: CDR1 SEHNR, CDR2 FQNEAQ (reference sequence). V was cut by 2 bases and J by 2 bases, with 15 bases left in between. This CDR3 has 16 amino acids. As DNA, the CDR3 is TGTGCCAGCAGCTTATATGGGGGCGCGAGACAAGAGACCCAGTACTTC. Its protein product is CASSLYGGARQETQYF.

The J gene is TRBJ2-1, the V gene TRBV11-2; D might be TRBD1 or TRBD2, each matching 5 bases. This CDR3 contains 14 residues. The germline gives CDR1 SGHAT, CDR2 FQNNGV. Trimming cost V 6 bases and J 8 bases, with 17 bases left between them. For the CDR3, the DNA is TGTGCCAGCAGTCAGGGAGTGGGGGTTGATGAGCAGTTCTTC. Translation: CASSQGVGVDEQFF.

J is TRBJ1-1 and V is TRBV6-1; no definite D call. Trimming took off 3 bases at V and 6 bases at J, with 14 bases between the two ends. This CDR3 spans 14 amino acids. The germline V gene has CDR1 MNHNS and CDR2 SASEGT. The CDR3 loop reads CASSDTPGGAEAFF. CDR3 bases: TGTGCCAGCAGTGATACACCCGGCGGGGCTGAAGCTTTCTTT.

V usage is TRBV19 and J usage is TRBJ2-7; D uncertain. This CDR3 contains 13 residues. Germline V gene data show CDR1 as LNHDA and CDR2 as SQIVND (reference sequence). Trimming removed 6 bases at V and 3 bases at J, with 12 bases between. The DNA for the CDR3 is TGTGCCAGTAGCCCGGGCCTGAACTACGAGCAGTACTTC. Its protein is CASSPGLNYEQYF.

The J gene is TRBJ2-1, the V gene TRBV27; tentatively, D is TRBD1 (6 bases). V was cut by 0 bases and J by 11 bases, with 11 bases left in between. Germline CDR1 reads MNHEY; CDR2 reads SMNVEV (reference sequence). The CDR3 extends over 13 amino acids. CDR3 residues: CASSLSVGQKQFF. The DNA of the CDR3 is TGTGCCAGCAGTTTATCGGTTGGACAGAAGCAGTTCTTC.

The V call is TRBV10-2, the J call TRBJ2-2; no reliable D call. V gave up 6 bases and J gave up 0 bases, with 2 bases separating them. Per germline, CDR1 WSHSY and CDR2 SAAADI. This CDR3 region has 12 residues. In nucleotides, the CDR3 is TGCGCCAGCAGCGCGAACACCGGGGAGCTGTTTTTT. Translated, it gives CASSANTGELFF.

The V and J genes are TRBV28 and TRBJ1-3, with D maybe TRBD1 (5 bases). V lost 3 bases, J lost 4 bases, and 22 bases lay in between. This CDR3 region has 18 residues. The germline V gene encodes CDR1 MDHEN and CDR2 SYDVKM. The CDR3 coding sequence is TGTGCCAGCAGTTTGCTGGGGGGTACGAGGATGACAGGAAACACCATATATTTT. The encoded protein is CASSLLGGTRMTGNTIYF.

The genes are TRBV14 and TRBJ2-1, with a tentative D call TRBD2 (5 bases). Germline assignment: CDR1 SGHDN and CDR2 FVKESK. CDR3 size: 14 residues. V lost 1 base and J lost 8, with 12 bases in between. Here the CDR3 reads CASSQVSLAHEQFF. The CDR3 nucleotides read TGTGCCAGCAGCCAAGTGTCCCTAGCCCATGAGCAGTTCTTC.

The genes are TRBV18 and TRBJ1-5; D might be TRBD1 (5 bases). Trimming took off 6 bases at V and 4 bases at J, with 10 bases between the two ends. The CDR3 totals 13 residues. The germline V gene encodes CDR1 KGHSH and CDR2 LQKENI. DNA of the CDR3: TGTGCCAGCTCTTCAGGGAGGAATCAGCCCCAGCATTTT. Its protein is CASSSGRNQPQHF. Full variable domain (rest looked up from reference TRBV18 and TRBJ1-5): NAGVMQNPRHLVRRRGQEARLRCSPMKGHSHVYWYRQLPEEGLKFMVYLQKENIIDESGMPKERFSAEFPKEGPSILRIQQVVRGDSAAYFCASSSGRNQPQHFGDGTRLSIL.

This chain uses TRBV14 with TRBJ1-5; TRBD1 is a possible D gene (6 bases). V lost 4 bases and J 4 bases, leaving 11 bases between the germline ends. CDR3 length equals 14 residues. Germline-derived CDR1 and CDR2 are SGHDN and FVKESK. The DNA of the CDR3 is TGTGCCAGCAGCCGAACAGGGTTTAATCAGCCCCAGCATTTT. This translates into CASSRTGFNQPQHF.

The chain has TRBV7-8 and TRBJ2-7; 9 bases align to TRBD1. In germline, CDR1 is SGHVS, CDR2 FQNEAQ. The CDR3 is made up of 16 amino acids. Trimming cost V 2 bases and J 1 base; bases outside gene matches: 6. The CDR3 coding sequence is TGTGCCAGCAGCTTATCCGGACAGGGGATTTCCTACGAGCAGTACTTC. It codes for CASSLSGQGISYEQYF.